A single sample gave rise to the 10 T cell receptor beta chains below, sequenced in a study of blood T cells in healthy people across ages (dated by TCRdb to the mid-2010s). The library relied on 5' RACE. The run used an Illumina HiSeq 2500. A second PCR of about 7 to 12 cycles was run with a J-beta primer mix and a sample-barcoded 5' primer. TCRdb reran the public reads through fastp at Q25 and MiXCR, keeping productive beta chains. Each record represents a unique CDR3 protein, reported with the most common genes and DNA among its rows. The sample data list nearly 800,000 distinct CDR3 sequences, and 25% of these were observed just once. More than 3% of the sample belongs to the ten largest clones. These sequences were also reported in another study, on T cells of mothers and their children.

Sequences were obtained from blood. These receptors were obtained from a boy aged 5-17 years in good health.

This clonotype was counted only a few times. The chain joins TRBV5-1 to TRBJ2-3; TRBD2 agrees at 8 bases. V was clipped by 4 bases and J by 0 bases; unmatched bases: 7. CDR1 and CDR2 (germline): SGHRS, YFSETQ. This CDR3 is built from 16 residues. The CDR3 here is CASSPISSGSTDTQYF. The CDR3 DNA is TGCGCCAGCAGCCCGATTTCTAGCGGGAGCACAGATACGCAGTATTTT.

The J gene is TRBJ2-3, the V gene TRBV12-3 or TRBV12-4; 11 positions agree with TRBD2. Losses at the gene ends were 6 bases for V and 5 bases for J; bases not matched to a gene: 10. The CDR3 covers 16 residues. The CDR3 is CASSPRLAGSVDTQYF. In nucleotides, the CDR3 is TGTGCCAGCAGCCCTAGACTAGCGGGGTCCGTAGATACGCAGTATTTT.

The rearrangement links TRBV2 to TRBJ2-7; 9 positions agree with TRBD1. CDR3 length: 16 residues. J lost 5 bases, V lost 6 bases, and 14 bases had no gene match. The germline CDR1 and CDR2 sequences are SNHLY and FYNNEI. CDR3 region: CASRPPGQGIFDEQYF. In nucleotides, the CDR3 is TGTGCCAGCAGACCGCCGGGACAGGGTATATTCGACGAGCAGTACTTC.

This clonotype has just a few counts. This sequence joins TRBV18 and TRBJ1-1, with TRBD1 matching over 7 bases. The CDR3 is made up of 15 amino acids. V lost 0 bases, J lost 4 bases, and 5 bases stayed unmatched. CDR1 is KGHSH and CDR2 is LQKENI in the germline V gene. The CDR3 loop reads CASSPPTGMGTEAFF. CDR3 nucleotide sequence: TGTGCCAGCTCACCACCGACAGGGATGGGCACTGAAGCTTTCTTT.

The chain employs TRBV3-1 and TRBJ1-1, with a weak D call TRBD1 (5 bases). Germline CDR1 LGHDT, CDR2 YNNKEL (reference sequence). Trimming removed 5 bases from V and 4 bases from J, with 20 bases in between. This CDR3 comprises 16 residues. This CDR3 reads CASSSGTFKTGTEAFF. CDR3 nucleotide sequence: TGTGCCAGCAGCTCCGGGACCTTTAAAACGGGCACTGAAGCTTTCTTT.

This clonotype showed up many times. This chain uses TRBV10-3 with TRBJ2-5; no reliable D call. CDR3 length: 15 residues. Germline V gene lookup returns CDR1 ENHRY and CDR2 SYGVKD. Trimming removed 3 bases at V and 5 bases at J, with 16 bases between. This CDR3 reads CAISDPTLLSETQYF. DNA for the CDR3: TGTGCCATCAGTGACCCGACACTGCTAAGTGAGACCCAGTACTTC.

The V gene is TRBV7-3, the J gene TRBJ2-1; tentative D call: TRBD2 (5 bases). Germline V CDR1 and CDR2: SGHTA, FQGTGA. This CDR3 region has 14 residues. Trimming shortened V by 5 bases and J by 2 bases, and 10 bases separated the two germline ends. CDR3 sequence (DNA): TGTGCCAGCAGCCCTGCGGGCACCTACAATGAGCAGTTCTTC. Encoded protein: CASSPAGTYNEQFF. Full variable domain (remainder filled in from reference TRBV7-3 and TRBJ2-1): GAGVSQTPSNKVTEKGKYVELRCDPISGHTALYWYRQSLGQGPEFLIYFQGTGAADDSGLPNDRFFAVRPEGSVSTLKIQRTERGDSAVYLCASSPAGTYNEQFFGPGTRLTVL.

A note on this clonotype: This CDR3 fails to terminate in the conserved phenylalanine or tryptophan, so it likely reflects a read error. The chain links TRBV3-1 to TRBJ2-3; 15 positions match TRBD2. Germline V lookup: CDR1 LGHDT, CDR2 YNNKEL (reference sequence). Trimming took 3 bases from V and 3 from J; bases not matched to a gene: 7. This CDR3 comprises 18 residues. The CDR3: CASSHGLAGGPVTDTQYL. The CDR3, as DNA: TGTGCCAGCAGCCACGGACTAGCGGGAGGGCCGGTGACAGATACGCAGTATTTA.

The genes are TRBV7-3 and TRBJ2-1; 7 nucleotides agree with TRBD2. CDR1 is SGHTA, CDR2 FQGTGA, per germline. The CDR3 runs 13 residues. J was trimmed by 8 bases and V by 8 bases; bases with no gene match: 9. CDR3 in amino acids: CASRMAGGYEQFF. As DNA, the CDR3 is TGTGCCAGCCGGATGGCCGGGGGGTATGAGCAGTTCTTC. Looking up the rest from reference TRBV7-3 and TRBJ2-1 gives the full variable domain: GAGVSQTPSNKVTEKGKYVELRCDPISGHTALYWYRQSLGQGPEFLIYFQGTGAADDSGLPNDRFFAVRPEGSVSTLKIQRTERGDSAVYLCASRMAGGYEQFFGPGTRLTVL.

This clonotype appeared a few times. The CDR3 loop is CSALGLGFGYTF. CDR3 in DNA: TGCAGCGCCCTGGGTCTCGGTTTCGGCTACACCTTC. This chain connects TRBV29-1 to TRBJ1-2; D remains ambiguous. Trimming left V 7 bases short and J 8 bases short, with 17 bases between. This CDR3 region has 12 residues. The germline CDR1 and CDR2 sequences are SQVTM and ANQGSEA.